This T cell receptor beta chain was profiled in a study of blood T cell repertoires in COVID-19. The CDR3 is 16 amino acids. Germline V gene data show CDR1 as SGDLS and CDR2 as YYNGEE. V was trimmed by 3 bases and J by 1 base, leaving 13 bases between them. In the source study's methods: Reference gene primers were amplified, and this amplification served to estimate nucleated cell counts. TCRdb's table, derived via immunoSEQ multiplex PCR, lists solely in-frame clones and lacks some. V and J calls plus clone size are reproduced from that table; the DNA served to infer D and trimming. Of some 99,000 clones detected, about nine tenths appear once; the ten largest clones hold around 1.1%.

Sequenced: peripheral blood. The source is a human donor in a cohort sampled during active COVID-19. V is TRBV9 and J is TRBJ2-2; D possibly corresponds to TRBD2 (5 bases). The CDR3: CASSGREPLNTGELFF. The DNA of the CDR3 is TGTGCCAGCAGCGGCCGGGAACCACTGAACACCGGGGAGCTGTTTTTT.